Listed below are T cell receptor beta chains from one sample, sequenced in a study of PD-1 blockade in classical Hodgkin lymphoma. Libraries were prepared by immunoSEQ multiplex PCR; TCRdb keeps only in-frame clonotypes and omits some of them. Here the sample spans approximately 73,000 clones, 85% to 95% being singletons. Material: peripheral blood mononuclear cells (PBMCs), obtained at baseline. The receptors shown here come from a human donor with classical Hodgkin lymphoma. CDR3s include the opening cysteine and the closing phenylalanine or tryptophan. Each record gives: V gene, J gene, CDR3 protein.

V: TRBV19
J: TRBJ2-2
CDR3: CASSRQGTTGELFF

V: TRBV5-5
J: TRBJ2-7
CDR3: CASSLDAGGPREQYF

V: TRBV29-1
J: TRBJ2-7
CDR3: CSVPGLASYEQYF

V: TRBV6-5
J: TRBJ2-5
CDR3: CASSYYRGQETQYF

V: TRBV27
J: TRBJ1-1
CDR3: CASSLWQGLNTEAFF

V: TRBV7-2
J: NA
CDR3: CASSLFQGWSYEQYF

V: TRBV2
J: TRBJ2-1
CDR3: CASSPAGTAINEQFF

V: TRBV7-6
J: TRBJ1-5
CDR3: CASSLASGTTHQPQHF

V: TRBV9
J: TRBJ2-7
CDR3: CASSQGLAGPEQYF

V: TRBV30
J: TRBJ1-1
CDR3: CAWGVDGGAFF

V: TRBV4-2
J: TRBJ1-2
CDR3: CASSQDLQGLHLYGYTF

V: TRBV10-3
J: TRBJ2-5
CDR3: CAISEVTSSGETQYF

V: TRBV7-6
J: TRBJ2-3
CDR3: CASSVMAGGSFVTDTQYF

V: TRBV9
J: TRBJ2-5
CDR3: CASSAGGAEETQYF

V: TRBV28
J: TRBJ2-7
CDR3: CASSSSGTSGFYEQYF